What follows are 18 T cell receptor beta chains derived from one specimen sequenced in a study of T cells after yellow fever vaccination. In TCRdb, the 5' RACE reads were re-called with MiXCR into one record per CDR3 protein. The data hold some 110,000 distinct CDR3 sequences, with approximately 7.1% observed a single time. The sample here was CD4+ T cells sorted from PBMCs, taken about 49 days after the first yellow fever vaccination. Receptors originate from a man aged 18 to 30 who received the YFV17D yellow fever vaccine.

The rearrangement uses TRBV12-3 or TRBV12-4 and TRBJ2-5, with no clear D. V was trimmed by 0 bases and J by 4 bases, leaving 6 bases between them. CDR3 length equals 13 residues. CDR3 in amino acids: CASSLAPVETQYF. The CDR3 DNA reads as TGTGCCAGCAGTTTAGCCCCAGTAGAGACCCAGTACTTC.

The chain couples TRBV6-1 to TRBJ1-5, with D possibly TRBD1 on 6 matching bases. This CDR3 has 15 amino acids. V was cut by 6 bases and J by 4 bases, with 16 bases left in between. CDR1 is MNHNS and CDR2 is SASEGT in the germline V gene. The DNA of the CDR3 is TGTGCCAGCAGAAGCACGGGGGCTGGGAATCAGCCCCAGCATTTT. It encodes CASRSTGAGNQPQHF.

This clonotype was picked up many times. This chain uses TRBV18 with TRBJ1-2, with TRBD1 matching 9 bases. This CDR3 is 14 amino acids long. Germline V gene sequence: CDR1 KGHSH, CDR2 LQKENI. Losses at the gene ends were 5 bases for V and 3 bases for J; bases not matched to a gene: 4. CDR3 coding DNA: TGTGCCAGCTCAGCTACAGGGGGCGACTATGGCTACACCTTC. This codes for CASSATGGDYGYTF.

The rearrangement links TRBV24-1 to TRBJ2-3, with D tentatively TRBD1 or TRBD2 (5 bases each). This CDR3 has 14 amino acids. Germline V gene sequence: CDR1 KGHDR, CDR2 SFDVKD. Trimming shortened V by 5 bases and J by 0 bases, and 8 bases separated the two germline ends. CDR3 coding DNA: TGTGCCACCAGTGTACGGGGCAGCACAGATACGCAGTATTTT. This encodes CATSVRGSTDTQYF.

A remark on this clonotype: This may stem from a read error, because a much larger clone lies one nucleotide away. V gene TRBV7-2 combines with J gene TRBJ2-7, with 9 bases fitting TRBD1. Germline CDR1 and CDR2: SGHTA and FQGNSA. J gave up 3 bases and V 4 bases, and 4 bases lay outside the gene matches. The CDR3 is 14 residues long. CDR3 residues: CASSSGTGCYEQYF. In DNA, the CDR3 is TGTGCCAGCAGCTCAGGGACAGGGTGCTACGAGCAGTACTTC.

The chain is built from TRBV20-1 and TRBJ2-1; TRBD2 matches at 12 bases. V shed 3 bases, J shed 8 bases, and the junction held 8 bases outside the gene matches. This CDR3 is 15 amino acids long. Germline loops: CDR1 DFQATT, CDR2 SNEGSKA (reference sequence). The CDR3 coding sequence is TGCAGTGCTAGCCCTCTAGCGGGGGGGCGGGATGAGCAGTTCTTC. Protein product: CSASPLAGGRDEQFF.

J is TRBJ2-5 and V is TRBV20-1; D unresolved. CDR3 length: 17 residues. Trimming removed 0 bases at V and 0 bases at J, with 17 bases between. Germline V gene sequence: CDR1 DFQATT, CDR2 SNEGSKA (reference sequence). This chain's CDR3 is CSARDFLGSGNQETQYF. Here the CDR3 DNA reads TGCAGTGCTAGAGATTTCTTAGGGTCGGGCAACCAAGAGACCCAGTACTTC.

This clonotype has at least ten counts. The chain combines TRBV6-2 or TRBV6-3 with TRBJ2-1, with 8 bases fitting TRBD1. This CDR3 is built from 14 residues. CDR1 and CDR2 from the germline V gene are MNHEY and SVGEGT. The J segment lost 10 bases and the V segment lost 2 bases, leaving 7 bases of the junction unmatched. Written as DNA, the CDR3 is TGTGCCAGCAGTTACCTTGGACAGGGAAGGGAGCAGTTCTTC. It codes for CASSYLGQGREQFF.

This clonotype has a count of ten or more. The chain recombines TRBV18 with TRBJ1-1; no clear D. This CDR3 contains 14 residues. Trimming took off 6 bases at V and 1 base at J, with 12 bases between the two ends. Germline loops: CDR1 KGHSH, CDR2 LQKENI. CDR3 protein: CASSRVGPNTEAFF. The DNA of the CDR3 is TGTGCCAGCTCTCGTGTAGGACCGAACACTGAAGCTTTCTTT.

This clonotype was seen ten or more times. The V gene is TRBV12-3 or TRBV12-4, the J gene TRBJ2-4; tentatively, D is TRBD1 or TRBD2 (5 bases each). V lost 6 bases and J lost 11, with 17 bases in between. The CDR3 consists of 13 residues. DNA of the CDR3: TGTGCCAGCAGCTCTCCCGGGACCCACCTTCAGTACTTC. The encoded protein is CASSSPGTHLQYF.

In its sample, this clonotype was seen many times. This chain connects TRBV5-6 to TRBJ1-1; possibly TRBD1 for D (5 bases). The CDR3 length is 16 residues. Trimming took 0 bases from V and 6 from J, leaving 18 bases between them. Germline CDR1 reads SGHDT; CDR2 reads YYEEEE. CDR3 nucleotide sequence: TGTGCCAGCAGCTTGGAAGGGTACGGGACGCCGGCTGAAGCTTTCTTT. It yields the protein CASSLEGYGTPAEAFF.

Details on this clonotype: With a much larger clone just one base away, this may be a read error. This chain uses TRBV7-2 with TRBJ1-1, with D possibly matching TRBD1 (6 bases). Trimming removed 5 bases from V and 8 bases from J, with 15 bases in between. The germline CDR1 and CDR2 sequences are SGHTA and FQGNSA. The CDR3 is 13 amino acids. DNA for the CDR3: TGTGCCAGCAGCGTTGCCGGGACATTAGAAGCTTTCTTT. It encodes CASSVAGTLEAFF.

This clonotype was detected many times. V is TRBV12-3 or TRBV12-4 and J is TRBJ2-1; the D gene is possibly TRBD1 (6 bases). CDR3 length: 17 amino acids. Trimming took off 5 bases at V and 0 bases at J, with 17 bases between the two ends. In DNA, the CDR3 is TGTGCCAGCAGTGGGGGACAAGGGACGAGCTCCTACAATGAGCAGTTCTTC. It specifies CASSGGQGTSSYNEQFF.

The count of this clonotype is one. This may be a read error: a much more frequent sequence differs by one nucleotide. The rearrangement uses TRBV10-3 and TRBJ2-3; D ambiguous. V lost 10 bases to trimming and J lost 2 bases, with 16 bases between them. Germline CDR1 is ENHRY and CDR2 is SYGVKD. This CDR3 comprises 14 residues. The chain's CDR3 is CATGMVSSTDTQYF. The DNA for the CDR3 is TGTGCCACCGGAATGGTCAGTTCCACAGATACGCAGTATTTT.

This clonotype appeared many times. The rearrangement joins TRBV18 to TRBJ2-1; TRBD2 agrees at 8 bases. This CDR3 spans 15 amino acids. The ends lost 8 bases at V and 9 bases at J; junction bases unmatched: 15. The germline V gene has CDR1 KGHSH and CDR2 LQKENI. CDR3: CASGPQGLGLLEQFF. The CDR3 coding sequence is TGTGCCAGCGGACCGCAGGGACTAGGGCTTCTTGAGCAGTTCTTC.

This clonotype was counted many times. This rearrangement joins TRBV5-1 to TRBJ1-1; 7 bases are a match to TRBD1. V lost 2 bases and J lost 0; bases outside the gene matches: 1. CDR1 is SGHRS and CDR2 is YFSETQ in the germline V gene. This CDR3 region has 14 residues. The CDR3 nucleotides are TGCGCCAGCAGCTTTGGACAGGTGAACACTGAAGCTTTCTTT. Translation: CASSFGQVNTEAFF.

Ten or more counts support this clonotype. The CDR3 DNA reads TGTGCCAGCAGCCAAGTAGAAGCACTTAACTATGGCTACACCTTC. It encodes CASSQVEALNYGYTF. The chain joins TRBV4-2 to TRBJ1-2; no firm D call. This CDR3 has 15 residues. Germline V CDR1 and CDR2: LGHNA, YNFKEQ. The germline V and J ends were trimmed by 1 base and 1 base, with 10 bases remaining between them.

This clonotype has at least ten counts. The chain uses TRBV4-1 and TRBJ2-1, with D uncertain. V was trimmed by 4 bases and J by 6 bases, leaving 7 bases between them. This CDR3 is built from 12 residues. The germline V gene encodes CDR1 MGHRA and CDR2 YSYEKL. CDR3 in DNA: TGCGCCAGCAGCCCACCCCGCAATGAGCAGTTCTTC. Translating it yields CASSPPRNEQFF.